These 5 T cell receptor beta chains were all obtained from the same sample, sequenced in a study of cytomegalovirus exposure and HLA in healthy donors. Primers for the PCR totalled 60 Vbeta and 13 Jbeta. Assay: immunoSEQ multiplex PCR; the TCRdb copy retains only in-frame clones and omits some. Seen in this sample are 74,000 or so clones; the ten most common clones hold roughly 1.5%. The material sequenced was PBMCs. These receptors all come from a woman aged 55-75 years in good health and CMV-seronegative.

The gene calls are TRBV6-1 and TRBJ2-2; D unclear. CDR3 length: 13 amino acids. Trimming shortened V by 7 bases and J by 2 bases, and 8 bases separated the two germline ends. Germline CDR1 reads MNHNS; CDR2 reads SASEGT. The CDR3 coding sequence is TGTGCCAGCATCCCAGGAAACACCGGGGAGCTGTTTTTT. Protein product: CASIPGNTGELFF.

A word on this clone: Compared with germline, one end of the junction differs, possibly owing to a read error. CDR3 in amino acids: CSARDRGLPHF. CDR3 bases: TGCAGTGCTAGAGATAGAGGACTACCCCACTTC. The chain links TRBV20-1 to TRBJ2-4; the D gene is possibly TRBD2 (6 bases). Germline V gives CDR1 DFQATT, CDR2 SNEGSKA (reference sequence). The CDR3 is 11 amino acids.

For the CDR3, the DNA is TGTGCCAGTAGGCCGAGCGGGACAGGGGTTCCCTACGAGCAGTACTTC. Its protein product is CASRPSGTGVPYEQYF. The V call is TRBV19, the J call TRBJ2-7; 10 bases map to TRBD1. This CDR3 spans 16 amino acids. CDR1 and CDR2 (germline): LNHDA, SQIVND (reference sequence). V lost 6 bases to trimming and J lost 2 bases; unmatched junction nucleotides: 10. The whole variable domain, filled in from reference TRBV19 and TRBJ2-7, reads DGGITQSPKYLFRKEGQNVTLSCEQNLNHDAMYWYRQDPGQGLRLIYYSQIVNDFQKGDIAEGYSVSREKKESFPLTVTSAQKNPTAFYLCASRPSGTGVPYEQYFGPGTRLTVT.

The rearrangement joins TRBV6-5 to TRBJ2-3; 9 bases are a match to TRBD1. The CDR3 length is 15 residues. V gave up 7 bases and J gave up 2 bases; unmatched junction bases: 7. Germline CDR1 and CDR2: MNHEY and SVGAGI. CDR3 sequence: CASNSQGASTDTQYF. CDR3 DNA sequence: TGTGCCAGCAACTCACAGGGGGCATCCACAGATACGCAGTATTTT.

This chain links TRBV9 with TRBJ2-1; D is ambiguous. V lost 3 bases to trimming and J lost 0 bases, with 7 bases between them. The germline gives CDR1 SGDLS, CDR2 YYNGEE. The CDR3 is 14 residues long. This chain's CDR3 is CASSAGSSYNEQFF. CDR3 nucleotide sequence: TGTGCCAGCAGCGCAGGAAGCTCCTACAATGAGCAGTTCTTC.